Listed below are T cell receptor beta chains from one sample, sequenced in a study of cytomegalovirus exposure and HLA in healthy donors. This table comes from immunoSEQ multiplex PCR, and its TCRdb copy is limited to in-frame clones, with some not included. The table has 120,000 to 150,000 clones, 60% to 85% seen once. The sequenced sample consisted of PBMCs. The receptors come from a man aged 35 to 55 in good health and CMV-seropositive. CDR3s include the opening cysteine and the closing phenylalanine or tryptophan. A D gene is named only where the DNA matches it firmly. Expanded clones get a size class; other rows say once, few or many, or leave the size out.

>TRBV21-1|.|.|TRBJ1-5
CASSKGTAGDRGNQPQHF
TGTGCCAGCAGCAAAGGGACAGCAGGGGATCGTGGCAATCAGCCCCAGCATTTT
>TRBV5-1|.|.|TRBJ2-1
CASSLLGGPYNEQFF
TGCGCCAGCAGCTTGCTGGGGGGGCCCTACAATGAGCAGTTCTTC
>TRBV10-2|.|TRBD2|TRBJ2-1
CATSLAGRNEQFF
TGCGCCACCTCCCTAGCGGGGAGGAATGAGCAGTTCTTC
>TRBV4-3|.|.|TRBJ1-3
CASSQELLGNTIYF
TGCGCCAGCAGCCAAGAGTTATTAGGAAACACCATATATTTT
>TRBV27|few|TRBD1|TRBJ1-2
CASSSIPPGQGGTF
TGTGCCAGCAGTTCAATACCTCCGGGACAGGGAGGCACCTTC
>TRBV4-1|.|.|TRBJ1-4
CASSQDPGNEKLFF
TGCGCCAGCAGCCAAGATCCAGGGAATGAAAAACTGTTTTTT
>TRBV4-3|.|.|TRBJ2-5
CASSQDQTLQETQYF
TGCGCCAGCAGCCAAGACCAGACACTGCAAGAGACCCAGTACTTC
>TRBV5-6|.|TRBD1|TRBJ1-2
CASSLRAGTGVLYGYTF
TGTGCCAGCAGCCTAAGAGCCGGGACAGGGGTCCTCTATGGCTACACCTTC
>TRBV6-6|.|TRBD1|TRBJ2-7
CASSRQGTYEQYF
TGTGCCAGCAGCCGACAGGGTACCTACGAGCAGTACTTC
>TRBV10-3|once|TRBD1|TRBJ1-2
CAISETKSGQGALNYGYTF
TGTGCCATCAGTGAGACAAAATCCGGACAGGGGGCCCTGAACTATGGCTACACCTTC
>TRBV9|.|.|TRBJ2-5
CASSVEWRKETQYF
TGTGCCAGCAGCGTAGAATGGCGGAAAGAGACCCAGTACTTC
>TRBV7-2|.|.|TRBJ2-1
CASSLRQGSFEQFF
TGTGCCAGCAGCCTACGTCAGGGAAGTTTCGAGCAGTTCTTC
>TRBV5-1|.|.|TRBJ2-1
CASSSGFVSMDEQFF
TGCGCCAGCAGCTCAGGGTTTGTGTCCATGGATGAGCAGTTCTTC
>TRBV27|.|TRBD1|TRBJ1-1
CASSPRTGGLTEAFF
TGTGCCAGCAGTCCGAGGACAGGGGGTCTCACTGAAGCTTTCTTT
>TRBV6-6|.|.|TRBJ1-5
CASSYLTENQPQHF
TGTGCCAGCAGTTACCTGACAGAGAATCAGCCCCAGCATTTT
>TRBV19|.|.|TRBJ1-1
CASSKPPEAFF
TGTGCCAGTAGTAAGCCCCCTGAAGCTTTCTTT
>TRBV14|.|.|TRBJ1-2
CASSQDGSRVPTF
TGTGCCAGCAGCCAAGATGGCAGCAGGGTTCCCACCTTC
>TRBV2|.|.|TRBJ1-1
CASSAGGLDTEAFF
TGTGCCAGCAGTGCGGGGGGGCTAGACACTGAAGCTTTCTTT
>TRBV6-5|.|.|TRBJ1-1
CASSYSYFQGGTEAFF
TGTGCCAGCAGTTACTCCTATTTCCAGGGAGGGACTGAAGCTTTCTTT
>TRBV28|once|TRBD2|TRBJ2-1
CASSSLGGSYEQFF
TGTGCCAGCAGCTCTCTGGGCGGGAGCTATGAGCAGTTCTTC
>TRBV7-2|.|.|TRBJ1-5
CASSPTQYSNQPQHF
TGTGCCAGCAGCCCAACACAATATAGCAATCAGCCCCAGCATTTT
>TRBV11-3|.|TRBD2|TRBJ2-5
CASSPGLAGSQETQYF
TGTGCCAGCAGCCCTGGACTAGCGGGAAGCCAAGAGACCCAGTACTTC
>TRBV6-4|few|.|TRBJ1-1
CASPPGLEVTEAFF
TGTGCCAGCCCCCCCGGCTTGGAGGTCACTGAAGCTTTCTTT
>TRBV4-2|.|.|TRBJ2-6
CASSQDRGSGANVLTF
TGTGCCAGCAGCCAAGATCGAGGCTCTGGGGCCAACGTCCTGACTTTC
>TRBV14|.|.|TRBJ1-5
CASSQDLNQPQHF
TGTGCCAGCAGCCAAGATCTTAATCAGCCCCAGCATTTT
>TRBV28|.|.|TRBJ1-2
CASSADRIYGYTF
TGTGCCAGCAGTGCAGACAGGATCTATGGCTACACCTTC
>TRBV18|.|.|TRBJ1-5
CASSEGVRGNQPQHF
TGTGCCAGCTCAGAAGGGGTAAGAGGCAATCAGCCCCAGCATTTT
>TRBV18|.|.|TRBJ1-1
CASSPLGRGHTPEAFF
TGTGCCAGCTCACCACTCGGCAGGGGCCATACCCCTGAAGCTTTCTTT
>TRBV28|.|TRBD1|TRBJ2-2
CASNTAGQGRTGELFF
TGTGCCAGCAATACCGCCGGACAGGGTCGGACCGGGGAGCTGTTTTTT
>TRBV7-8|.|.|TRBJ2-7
CASSLDGRGLYEQYF
TGTGCCAGCAGCTTAGATGGAAGGGGACTCTACGAGCAGTACTTC
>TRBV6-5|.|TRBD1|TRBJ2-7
CASRQGPPSEQYF
TGTGCCAGCAGACAGGGGCCTCCTAGCGAGCAGTACTTC
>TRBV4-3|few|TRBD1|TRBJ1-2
CASSPNRGPNYGYTF
TGCGCCAGCAGCCCCAACAGGGGGCCCAACTATGGCTACACCTTC
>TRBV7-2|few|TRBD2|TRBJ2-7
CASSFSSGATYEQYF
TGTGCCAGCAGCTTCTCTAGCGGGGCTACCTACGAGCAGTACTTC
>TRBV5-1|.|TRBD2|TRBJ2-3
CASSGSGGGTDTQYF
TGCGCCAGCAGCGGGAGCGGGGGAGGCACAGATACGCAGTATTTT
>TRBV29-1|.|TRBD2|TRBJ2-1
CSVGASGQFF
TGCAGCGTTGGAGCTAGCGGGCAGTTCTTC
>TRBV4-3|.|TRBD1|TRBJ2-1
CASSLGDRAYNEQFF
TGCGCCAGCAGCTTGGGGGACAGAGCCTACAATGAGCAGTTCTTC
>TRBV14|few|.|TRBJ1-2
CASSQALYGYTF
TGTGCCAGCAGCCAAGCCCTCTATGGCTACACCTTC
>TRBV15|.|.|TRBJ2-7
CATGTNRDIYEQYF
TGTGCCACCGGCACCAATCGGGACATTTACGAGCAGTACTTC
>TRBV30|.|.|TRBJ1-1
CAWSVRAGWDTEAFF
TGTGCCTGGAGTGTACGGGCAGGGTGGGACACTGAAGCTTTCTTT
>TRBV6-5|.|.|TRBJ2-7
CASSPPPGSAYEQYF
TGTGCCAGCAGTCCCCCCCCCGGGAGTGCCTACGAGCAGTACTTC
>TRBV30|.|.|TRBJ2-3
CAWSVPFEGGLKTQYF
TGTGCCTGGAGTGTACCTTTCGAGGGGGGGCTGAAGACGCAGTATTTT
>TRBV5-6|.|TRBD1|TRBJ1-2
CASSPTDRGETF
TGTGCCAGCAGCCCCACAGACAGGGGGGAGACCTTC